Below, 5 T cell receptor beta chains from the same sample are listed, as sequenced in a study of tissue T cells after allogeneic stem cell transplantation. Sequencing used immunoSEQ multiplex PCR; TCRdb keeps in-frame clones, though not all of them. The sample has about 43,000 clones, roughly 90% seen once; the top ten hold about 3.8%. Sequences were derived from blood, sampled before transplantation. The source of these receptors is a woman aged 35 to 70 who later had graft-versus-host disease after an allogeneic stem cell transplant.

This clone was detected only once. The chain joins TRBV4-3 to TRBJ1-3; a possible D gene is TRBD1 (5 bases). This CDR3 comprises 16 residues. CDR1 LGHNA and CDR2 YSLEER come from the germline V gene. V lost 0 bases to trimming and J lost 4 bases, with 13 bases between them. Here the CDR3 reads CASSQDGGKIGNTIYF. CDR3 sequence (DNA): TGCGCCAGCAGCCAAGATGGGGGAAAGATCGGAAACACCATATATTTT.

This rearrangement joins TRBV6-7 to TRBJ1-1, with D possibly matching TRBD1 (5 bases). TRBV6-7 is filed as an ORF, its function uncertain. V was clipped by 9 bases and J by 6 bases, with 20 bases between them. CDR3 size: 14 residues. CDR3 DNA sequence: TGTGCCAGAGATTCGGGCCTGGGGGTCCCTGAAGCTTTCTTT. Its translation is CARDSGLGVPEAFF.

The J gene is TRBJ2-7, the V gene TRBV29-1; D remains ambiguous. The germline V and J ends were trimmed by 8 bases and 6 bases, with 14 bases remaining between them. The germline V gene has CDR1 SQVTM and CDR2 ANQGSEA. This CDR3 has 11 residues. CDR3 nucleotides: TGCAGCATTCCCTTGGGCCCCGAGCAGTACTTC. Amino acid sequence: CSIPLGPEQYF.

J is TRBJ2-2 and V is TRBV28; D might be TRBD1 (6 bases). Looked up from germline, CDR1 is MDHEN and CDR2 is SYDVKM. The CDR3 consists of 16 residues. Between the trimmed V and J ends, which lost 7 bases and 7 bases, there was a span of 22 bases. As DNA, the CDR3 is TGTGCCAGCAAAACCCCGGCCGAACAGGGTGTCGGGGAGCTGTTTTTT. Amino acids: CASKTPAEQGVGELFF. The variable domain in full, with the rest retrieved from reference TRBV28 and TRBJ2-2, is DVKVTQSSRYLVKRTGEKVFLECVQDMDHENMFWYRQDPGLGLRLIYFSYDVKMKEKGDIPEGYSVSREKKERFSLILESASTNQTSMYLCASKTPAEQGVGELFFGEGSRLTVL.

The chain combines TRBV6-6 with TRBJ2-7; D not resolved. The CDR3 has 16 amino acids. Germline lookup yields CDR1 MNHNY and CDR2 SVGAGI (reference sequence). Trimming took off 5 bases at V and 4 bases at J, with 21 bases between the two ends. This CDR3 is CASSAAVQKLLYEQYF. The DNA for the CDR3 is TGTGCCAGCAGTGCCGCCGTCCAGAAACTCCTATACGAGCAGTACTTC.